The clone carrying this T cell receptor (beta chain) was detected a few times. V dropped 7 bases and J dropped 2 bases, with 9 bases sitting between them. From germline, CDR1 is MNHEY and CDR2 SMNVEV (reference sequence). The CDR3 runs to 14 residues. A single record per CDR3 protein comes from TCRdb applying MiXCR to the RT-PCR reads. The repertoire holds about 680,000 distinct CDR3 sequences, around 14% seen once, with 3.6% in the top ten. The receptor comes from a female donor in good health, serving as a healthy control. The chain recombines TRBV27 with TRBJ2-6; tentatively, D is TRBD1 (5 bases). The sequencing input was memory CD4+ T cells from blood. DNA for the CDR3: TGTGCCAGCACCCAGGGCCCTGGGGCCAACGTCCTGACTTTC. Encoded protein: CASTQGPGANVLTF.